The 9 T cell receptor beta chains below were found in one sample sequenced in a study of PD-1 blockade in classical Hodgkin lymphoma. Repertoires were generated with immunoSEQ multiplex PCR, while TCRdb's copy carries only in-frame clones and drops some. The sample has about 97,000 clones, over 80% seen once. Exposure to brentuximab vedotin varied, and each patient had relapsed following autologous stem cell transplantation. The material was peripheral blood mononuclear cells (PBMCs), obtained at baseline. The receptors come from a human donor with classical Hodgkin lymphoma.

The chain has TRBV11-3 and TRBJ2-5; 13 nucleotides agree with TRBD2. This CDR3 has 18 residues. V gave up 4 bases and J gave up 5 bases; unmatched junction bases: 13. Germline CDR1 reads SGHNT; CDR2 reads YENEEA. The CDR3 region has the DNA TGTGCCAGCAGCTCCTCCACCCGACTAGCGGGAGGCAAGGAGACCCAGTACTTC. It translates to CASSSSTRLAGGKETQYF.

The genes are TRBV19 and TRBJ2-5; D may be TRBD2 (6 bases). V dropped 10 bases and J dropped 5 bases, with 11 bases sitting between them. The CDR3 spans 11 residues. Germline assignment: CDR1 LNHDA and CDR2 SQIVND (reference sequence). CDR3 sequence reads: CATQRGETQYF. In DNA, the CDR3 is TGTGCCACCCAACGGGGGGAGACCCAGTACTTC. The entire variable domain, with the rest obtained from reference TRBV19 and TRBJ2-5, is as follows: DGGITQSPKYLFRKEGQNVTLSCEQNLNHDAMYWYRQDPGQGLRLIYYSQIVNDFQKGDIAEGYSVSREKKESFPLTVTSAQKNPTAFYLCATQRGETQYFGPGTRLLVL.

This clone was observed once. V gene TRBV7-8 combines with J gene TRBJ1-1; 12 bases are shared with TRBD1. The CDR3 contains 16 residues. Looked up from germline, CDR1 is SGHVS and CDR2 is FQNEAQ. The V gene end was trimmed by 1 base and the J gene end by 4 bases; junction bases not matched to a gene: 4. CDR3 in DNA: TGTGCCAGCAGCTTAGGGGACAGGGGGCGCGTCACTGAAGCTTTCTTT. Its translation: CASSLGDRGRVTEAFF.

This clone was picked up a small number of times. J is TRBJ1-5 and V is TRBV6-1; a weak D match, TRBD1 (6 bases). The CDR3 length is 15 residues. V was clipped by 1 base and J by 6 bases, with 13 bases between them. Looked up from germline, CDR1 is MNHNS and CDR2 is SASEGT. The chain's CDR3 is CASSEGIQGSQPQHF. CDR3 nucleotides: TGTGCCAGCAGTGAAGGGATTCAGGGGAGTCAGCCCCAGCATTTT.

J is TRBJ2-7 and V is TRBV30; unclear D gene. CDR1 and CDR2 (germline): GTSNPN, SVGIG (reference sequence). The length of the CDR3 is 12 residues. The V gene lost 0 bases and the J gene lost 3 bases, with 6 bases spanning the gap. DNA of the CDR3: TGTGCCTGGAGTGTAAAGGGCTACGAGCAGTACTTC. It codes for CAWSVKGYEQYF.

This clone was counted at least ten times. The chain links TRBV28 to TRBJ2-7, with 9 positions matching TRBD1. The V segment lost 6 bases and the J segment 3 bases; nucleotides outside the gene matches: 3. Per the germline V gene, CDR1 is MDHEN and CDR2 is SYDVKM. The CDR3 runs to 13 residues. The CDR3: CASSYRGLYEQYF. The DNA for the CDR3 is TGTGCCAGCAGCTACAGGGGGCTCTACGAGCAGTACTTC.

The chain combines TRBV30 with TRBJ1-3; no firm D call. V lost 0 bases and J lost 4, with 13 bases in between. This CDR3 has 15 amino acids. Germline V gene sequence: CDR1 GTSNPN, CDR2 SVGIG (reference sequence). The CDR3 spells CAWSVGSSGGNTIYF. CDR3 DNA sequence: TGTGCCTGGAGTGTAGGCTCTTCGGGCGGAAACACCATATATTTT. Combining the CDR3 with reference TRBV30 and TRBJ1-3 gives the whole variable domain SQTIHQWPATLVQPVGSPLSLECTVEGTSNPNLYWYRQAAGRGLQLLFYSVGIGQISSEVPQNLSASRPQDRQFILSSKKLLLSDSGFYLCAWSVGSSGGNTIYFGEGSWLTVV.

The chain employs TRBV19 and TRBJ1-5; D not resolved. The CDR3 runs 15 residues. CDR1 LNHDA and CDR2 SQIVND come from the germline V gene (reference sequence). Trimming pared 3 bases from V and 4 bases from J, leaving 13 bases between. Here the CDR3 reads CASSIVRQLNQPQHF. CDR3 in DNA: TGTGCCAGTAGTATCGTGAGGCAGCTTAATCAGCCCCAGCATTTT.

The chain employs TRBV29-1 and TRBJ2-7, with 9 positions matching TRBD1. CDR3 size: 13 residues. Germline V gene sequence: CDR1 SQVTM, CDR2 ANQGSEA. The CDR3 region has the DNA TGCATCATGCGCCGGGACAGGGACTACGAGCAGTACTTC. It encodes CIMRRDRDYEQYF.